These T cell receptor beta chains were read from a single sample in a study of T cell changes during pregnancy in multiple sclerosis. Method: immunoSEQ multiplex PCR; TCRdb's copy keeps in-frame clones and lacks some. The table lists tens of thousands of clones, less than 95% of them singletons. Sequenced material: peripheral blood, taken before pregnancy. These receptor sequences come from a female donor with multiple sclerosis, enrolled in a pregnancy study. Each CDR3 is given with its conserved first and last residue. A D gene is named only where the DNA matches it firmly. For some rows the clone size is stated as once, few or many, or as a class when expanded; others skip it.

size	V	D	J	DNA	CDR3
NA	TRBV7-3	TRBD1	TRBJ2-3	TGTGCCAGCAGCGGCACGGGACAGGGAGTAGATACGCAGTATTTT	CASSGTGQGVDTQYF
NA	TRBV28	TRBD2	TRBJ2-7	TGTGCCAGCGTTGCGGGAGGGTACGAGCAGTACTTC	CASVAGGYEQYF
NA	TRBV18	NA	TRBJ1-2	TGTGCCAGCTCACCGGGCAGGGGAAGCTATGGCTACACCTTC	CASSPGRGSYGYTF
NA	TRBV6-4	NA	TRBJ2-3	TGTGCCAGCAGTTTAACAGGGACAACAGATACGCAGTATTTT	CASSLTGTTDTQYF
NA	TRBV11-2	NA	TRBJ2-5	TGTGCCAGCAGCTTAGCTATCCAAGAGACCCAGTACTTC	CASSLAIQETQYF
NA	TRBV6-5	TRBD2	TRBJ2-2	TGTGCCAGCAGTTACGGGCGGGGGACGAACACCGGGGAGCTGTTTTTT	CASSYGRGTNTGELFF
NA	TRBV6-1	NA	TRBJ1-5	TGTGCCAGCAGTGAACAGGGAAGACAGCCCCAGCATTTT	CASSEQGRQPQHF
NA	TRBV2	TRBD1	TRBJ1-1	TGTGCCAGCATGCCAGGGACAGGGGCCCTCCTGGAAGCTTTCTTT	CASMPGTGALLEAFF
NA	TRBV28	TRBD1	TRBJ1-5	TGTGCCAGCAGTTTGATGTACACAGGGGTTCAGCCCCAGCATTTT	CASSLMYTGVQPQHF
NA	TRBV29-1	TRBD1	TRBJ2-7	TGCAGCGTTGGTCCGGGACAGGGATACGAGCAGTACTTC	CSVGPGQGYEQYF
NA	TRBV10-3	NA	TRBJ2-3	TGTGCCATCAGTGAGTCCGTAGCAACAGATACGCAGTATTTT	CAISESVATDTQYF
NA	TRBV29-1	NA	TRBJ2-1	TGCAGCGGGGTGACAAGATACAATGAGCAGTTCTTC	CSGVTRYNEQFF
NA	TRBV7-2	TRBD1	TRBJ1-4	TGTGCCAGCAGCCCCCCCGGGACAGGGGACGAAAAACTGTTTTTT	CASSPPGTGDEKLFF
NA	TRBV6-5	NA	TRBJ1-1	TGTGCCAGCAGTTACCAGGGAATGGCTTTCTTT	CASSYQGMAFF
NA	TRBV2	NA	TRBJ2-7	TGTGCCAGCAGTGAAGGGACCCCTACTGGGGCAGGCCGGGACGAGCAGTACTTC	CASSEGTPTGAGRDEQYF
NA	TRBV9	NA	TRBJ2-3	TGTGCCAGCAGCGTCTCCGGGTCGGTAGATACGCAGTATTTT	CASSVSGSVDTQYF
NA	TRBV29-1	NA	TRBJ1-2	TGCAGCTCCCCAAGCGGGGGGGCTTACGGTGGCTACACCTTC	CSSPSGGAYGGYTF
NA	TRBV6-5	NA	TRBJ2-2	TGTGCCAGCAGTTACCATCCTACTATTCACACCGGGGAGCTGTTTTTT	CASSYHPTIHTGELFF
few	TRBV6-5	TRBD1	TRBJ1-1	TGTGCCAGCAGACTACAGGGGTACACTGAAGCTTTCTTT	CASRLQGYTEAFF
NA	TRBV6-1	NA	TRBJ2-5	TGTGCCAGCAGTTCCTCCCAAGAGACCCAGTACTTC	CASSSSQETQYF
NA	TRBV7-2	NA	TRBJ2-2	TGTGCCAGCAGCTTCGTGGCAGACACCGGGGAGCTGTTTTTT	CASSFVADTGELFF
NA	TRBV7-9	NA	TRBJ2-7	TGTGCCAGCAGCTTAGGGGGAGGCGAGCAGTACTTC	CASSLGGGEQYF
NA	TRBV28	NA	TRBJ1-5	TGTGCCAGCAGTTTATGGGATTTGACAGTAACTAGCAATCAGCCCCAGCATTTT	CASSLWDLTVTSNQPQHF
NA	TRBV29-1	NA	TRBJ2-2	TGCAGCGTTGACCCACAGAACACCGGGGAGCTGTTTTTT	CSVDPQNTGELFF
NA	TRBV5-4	NA	TRBJ1-2	TGTGCCAGCAGCTCAGTAAGGGCAGGGCTTAACTATGGCTACACCTTC	CASSSVRAGLNYGYTF
NA	TRBV27	NA	TRBJ1-2	TGTGCCAGCAGTTCCAAACGGGATGGCTATGGCTACACCTTC	CASSSKRDGYGYTF
NA	TRBV16	TRBD1	TRBJ1-2	TGTGCCAGCAGCCAATCTCGGCAGGGGACAGGCTATGGCTACACCTTC	CASSQSRQGTGYGYTF
NA	TRBV19	NA	TRBJ1-1	TGTGCCAGTAGTTCGGGACTTCTGACTTTTGAAGCTTTCTTT	CASSSGLLTFEAFF
NA	TRBV29-1	TRBD2	TRBJ2-7	TGCAGCGTTGAAGTAGGCCTAGCGGGAGGCCCCGGGGAGCAGTACTTC	CSVEVGLAGGPGEQYF
once	TRBV30	TRBD1	TRBJ1-2	TGTGCCTGGAGTCTCAGCCAACAGGGGGCGGGCTACACCTTC	CAWSLSQQGAGYTF
NA	TRBV13	NA	TRBJ2-3	TGTGCCAGCAGCCCACGGACTAGCACAGATACGCAGTATTTT	CASSPRTSTDTQYF
NA	TRBV19	TRBD1	TRBJ2-3	TGTGCCAGTAGTCCGGACAGGAACACAGATACGCAGTATTTT	CASSPDRNTDTQYF
NA	TRBV5-4	NA	TRBJ1-3	TGTGCCAGCAGCTTAACAGTTACTGGAAACACCATATATTTT	CASSLTVTGNTIYF
NA	TRBV19	TRBD2	TRBJ2-7	TGTGCCAGTAGTATATTTTCGGGGGGGCAGGGAATCTCCTACGAGCAGTACTTC	CASSIFSGGQGISYEQYF
NA	TRBV5-1	TRBD1	TRBJ2-3	TGCGCCAGCAGCTTGTTGAGACAGGGAACAGATACGCAGTATTTT	CASSLLRQGTDTQYF
NA	TRBV6-1	NA	TRBJ1-6	TGTGCCAGCAGGGGCGTCCTGTCAGGACCCCTCCACTTT	CASRGVLSGPLHF
NA	TRBV19	TRBD1	TRBJ2-1	TGTGCCAGTAGTGTGGGACAGGGGCCCTACAATGAGCAGTTCTTC	CASSVGQGPYNEQFF
NA	TRBV10-3	NA	TRBJ2-7	TGTGCCATCAGTGGACACCTGAGCTCCTACGAGCAGTACTTC	CAISGHLSSYEQYF
NA	TRBV7-2	TRBD1	TRBJ1-2	TGTGCCAGCAGCTTCCGAGGGACAGACATTAACGGCTACACCTTC	CASSFRGTDINGYTF
NA	TRBV19	TRBD1	TRBJ2-3	TGTGCCAGTAGGCAAACAGGGGGCGCGATGGATACGCAGTATTTT	CASRQTGGAMDTQYF
NA	TRBV7-2	NA	TRBJ2-1	TGTGCCAGCAGCTTAGCGTACCAGGGTTACAATGAGCAGTTCTTC	CASSLAYQGYNEQFF
NA	TRBV7-3	NA	TRBJ2-1	TGTGCCAGCAGCCCCACGGGGAACAGCCTAATCTACAATGAGCAGTTCTTC	CASSPTGNSLIYNEQFF
NA	TRBV6-5	NA	TRBJ2-7	TGTGCCAGCAGTTACTCGACAGGTACCTACGAGCAGTACTTC	CASSYSTGTYEQYF
NA	TRBV5-1	TRBD2	TRBJ2-1	TGCGCCAGCAGCACCGGGACTAGCGCGTACAATGAGCAGTTCTTC	CASSTGTSAYNEQFF
NA	TRBV28	NA	TRBJ1-1	TGTGCCAGCAGTTTGACGAGGAGCAACACTGAAGCTTTCTTT	CASSLTRSNTEAFF
NA	TRBV28	NA	TRBJ2-1	TGTGCCAGCAGCCTTCAGGCCACGCCACTGTCTTTGCAGTTCTTC	CASSLQATPLSLQFF
NA	TRBV25-1	NA	TRBJ1-4	TGTGCCAGCAGTGCCGACAGGATAACTAATGAAAAACTGTTTTTT	CASSADRITNEKLFF
NA	TRBV2	TRBD2	TRBJ2-2	TGTGCCACTCTCGGAGGACTAGCGGGAGTGGGCGGGGAGCTGTTTTTT	CATLGGLAGVGGELFF
NA	TRBV6-6	NA	TRBJ1-3	TGTGCCAGCAGTTATCTGGGCCACTCTGGAAACACCATATATTTT	CASSYLGHSGNTIYF
NA	TRBV25-1	NA	TRBJ1-2	TGTGCCAGCAGCGGATATAGGGCACAGATGGACTCCTATGGCTACACCTTC	CASSGYRAQMDSYGYTF